This T cell receptor (beta chain) was recovered during a study of blood T cell repertoires in COVID-19. Study background: The United States, Italy and Spain were the sources of the acute and convalescent COVID-19 samples.

Sequencing was performed with immunoSEQ multiplex PCR; in TCRdb, only in-frame clones are kept and a portion is missing. The table lists over 250,000 clones, nearly 90% of them singletons, with 0.8% to 1% in the top ten. V was pared by 0 bases and J by 0 bases, with 12 bases between. There are 17 residues in the CDR3. The germline V gene encodes CDR1 MGHRA and CDR2 YSYEKL. Source material: PBMCs or T cells enriched from blood (not recorded which). The V gene is TRBV4-1, the J gene TRBJ1-3; D not resolved. The TCR sequence derives from a woman between 25 and 40 years old who had recovered from COVID-19. The CDR3 reads CASSQEPTSSSGNTIYF. The CDR3 DNA reads as TGCGCCAGCAGCCAAGAACCGACATCGAGCTCTGGAAACACCATATATTTT.